The clone carrying this T cell receptor (beta chain) has only a few counts. Antigen unknown. The same CDR3 can be traced to other DNA sequences in this sample. Generated by immunoSEQ multiplex PCR, the TCRdb table keeps only in-frame clones and is missing some. The sample carries about 15,000 clones, roughly 88% recorded once. These data originate in a study of chemoradiotherapy in HPV16-positive cancers. V was cut by 4 bases and J by 1 base, with 14 bases left in between. Germline V gives CDR1 MNHNS, CDR2 SASEGT. CDR3 length: 16 amino acids. Findings of the study overall: In HPV16-positive patients, HPV-responsive T-cell expansion tracked better recurrence-free survival. Candidate HPV-specific clones and E7-related TCR motifs grew in tumor during treatment.

V is TRBV6-1 and J is TRBJ1-3, with D possibly TRBD1 on 5 matching bases. The receptor's source is a human donor with HPV-associated anogenital cancer. The source material was blood, sampled from a patient who underwent chemoradiotherapy. The CDR3 reads CASSVRDGDSGNTIYF. The CDR3, as DNA: TGTGCCAGCAGTGTTCGGGACGGAGATTCTGGAAACACCATATATTTT.